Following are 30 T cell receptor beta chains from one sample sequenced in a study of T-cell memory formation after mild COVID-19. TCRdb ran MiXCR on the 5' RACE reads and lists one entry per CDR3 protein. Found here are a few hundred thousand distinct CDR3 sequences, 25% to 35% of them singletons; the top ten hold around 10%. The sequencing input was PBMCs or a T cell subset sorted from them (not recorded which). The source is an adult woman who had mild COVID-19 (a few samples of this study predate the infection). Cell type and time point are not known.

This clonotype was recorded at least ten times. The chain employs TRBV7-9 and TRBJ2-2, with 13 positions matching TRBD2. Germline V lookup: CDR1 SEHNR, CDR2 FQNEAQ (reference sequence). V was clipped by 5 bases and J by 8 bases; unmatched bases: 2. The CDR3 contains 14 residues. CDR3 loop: CASSRLAGGGELFF. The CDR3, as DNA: TGTGCCAGCAGCCGACTAGCGGGAGGAGGGGAGCTGTTTTTT.

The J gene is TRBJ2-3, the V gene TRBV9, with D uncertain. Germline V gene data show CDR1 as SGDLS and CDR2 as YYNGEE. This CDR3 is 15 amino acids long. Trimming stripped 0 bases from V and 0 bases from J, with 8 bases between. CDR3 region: CASSVVSSSTDTQYF. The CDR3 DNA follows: TGTGCCAGCAGCGTAGTTTCCAGTAGCACAGATACGCAGTATTTT.

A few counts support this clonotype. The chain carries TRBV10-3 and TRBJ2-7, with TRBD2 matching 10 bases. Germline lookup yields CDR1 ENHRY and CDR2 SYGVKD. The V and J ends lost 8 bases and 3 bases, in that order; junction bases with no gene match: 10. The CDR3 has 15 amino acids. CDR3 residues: CAIGGAGGGLYEQYF. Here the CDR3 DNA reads TGTGCCATCGGCGGAGCGGGAGGGGGGCTCTACGAGCAGTACTTC.

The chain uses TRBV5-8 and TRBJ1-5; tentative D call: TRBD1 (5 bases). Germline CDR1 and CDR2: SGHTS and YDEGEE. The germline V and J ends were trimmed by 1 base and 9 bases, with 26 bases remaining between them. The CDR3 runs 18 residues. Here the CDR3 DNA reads TGTGCCAGCAGCTTGAGGGATTTAGGGGACGACCCCTCACCGCCCCAGCATTTT. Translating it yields CASSLRDLGDDPSPPQHF.

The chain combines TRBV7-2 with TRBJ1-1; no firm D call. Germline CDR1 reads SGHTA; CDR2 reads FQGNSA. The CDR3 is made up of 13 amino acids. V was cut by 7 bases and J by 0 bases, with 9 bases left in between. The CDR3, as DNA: TGTGCCAGCACCATTTTAATGAACACTGAAGCTTTCTTT. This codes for CASTILMNTEAFF.

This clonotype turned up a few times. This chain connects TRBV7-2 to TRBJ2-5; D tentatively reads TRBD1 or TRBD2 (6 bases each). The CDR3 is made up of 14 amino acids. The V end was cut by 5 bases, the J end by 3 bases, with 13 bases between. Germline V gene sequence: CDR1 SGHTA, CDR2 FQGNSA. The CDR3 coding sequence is TGTGCCAGCAGCGTCGGGGGCTTAAAAGAGACCCAGTACTTC. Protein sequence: CASSVGGLKETQYF.

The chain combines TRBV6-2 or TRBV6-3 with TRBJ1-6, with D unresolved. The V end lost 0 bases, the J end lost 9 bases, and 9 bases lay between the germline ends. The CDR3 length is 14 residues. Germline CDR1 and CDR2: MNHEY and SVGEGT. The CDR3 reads CASSYSSRTSPLHF. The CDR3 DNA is TGTGCCAGCAGTTACTCGAGCAGGACTTCACCCCTCCACTTT.

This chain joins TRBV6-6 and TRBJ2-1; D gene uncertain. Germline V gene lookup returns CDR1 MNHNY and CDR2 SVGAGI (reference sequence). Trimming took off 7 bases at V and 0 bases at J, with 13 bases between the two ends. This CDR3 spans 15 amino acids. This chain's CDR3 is CASIPDRSSYNEQFF. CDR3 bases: TGTGCCAGCATCCCGGACCGGAGCTCCTACAATGAGCAGTTCTTC.

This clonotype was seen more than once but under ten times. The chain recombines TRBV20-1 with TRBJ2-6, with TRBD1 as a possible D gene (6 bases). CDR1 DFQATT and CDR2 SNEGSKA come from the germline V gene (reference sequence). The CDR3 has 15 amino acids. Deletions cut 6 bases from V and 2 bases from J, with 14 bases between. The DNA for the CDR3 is TGCAGTGCCGCTCTAGGGGGTACTGGGGCCAACGTCCTGACTTTC. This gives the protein CSAALGGTGANVLTF.

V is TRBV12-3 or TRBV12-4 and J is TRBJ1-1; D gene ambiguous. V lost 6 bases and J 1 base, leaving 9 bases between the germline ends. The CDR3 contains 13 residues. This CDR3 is CASSGRWNTEAFF. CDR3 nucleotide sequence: TGTGCCAGCAGCGGACGGTGGAACACTGAAGCTTTCTTT.

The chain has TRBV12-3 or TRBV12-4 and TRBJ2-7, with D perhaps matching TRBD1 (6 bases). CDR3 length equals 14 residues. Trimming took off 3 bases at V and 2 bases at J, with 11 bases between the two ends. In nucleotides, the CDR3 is TGTGCCAGCAGTTTCCAGGGGATGGCCTACGAGCAGTACTTC. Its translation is CASSFQGMAYEQYF.

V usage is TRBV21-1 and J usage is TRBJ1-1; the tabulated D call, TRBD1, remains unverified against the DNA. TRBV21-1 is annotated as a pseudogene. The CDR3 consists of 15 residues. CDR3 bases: TGTGCCAGCATGTCCGAGACAGGGGAGGGGACTGAAGCTTTCTTT. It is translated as CASMSETGEGTEAFF.

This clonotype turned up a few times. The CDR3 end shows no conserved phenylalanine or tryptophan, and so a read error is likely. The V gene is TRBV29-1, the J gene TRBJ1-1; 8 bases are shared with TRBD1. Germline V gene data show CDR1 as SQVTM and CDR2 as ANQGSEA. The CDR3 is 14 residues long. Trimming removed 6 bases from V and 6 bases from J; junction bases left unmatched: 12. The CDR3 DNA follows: TGCAGCGTCTCCGGGATACAGGGGGGGGCTGAAGCTTTCTCT. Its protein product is CSVSGIQGGAEAFS.

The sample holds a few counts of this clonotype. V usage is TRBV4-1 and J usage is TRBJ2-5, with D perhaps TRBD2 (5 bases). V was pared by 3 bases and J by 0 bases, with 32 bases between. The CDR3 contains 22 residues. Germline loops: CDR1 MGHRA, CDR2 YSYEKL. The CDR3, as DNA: TGCGCCAGCAGCCAGCTCCCGGGATTCCGGCGATACGTCCTACCAAACCAAGAGACCCAGTACTTC. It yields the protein CASSQLPGFRRYVLPNQETQYF.

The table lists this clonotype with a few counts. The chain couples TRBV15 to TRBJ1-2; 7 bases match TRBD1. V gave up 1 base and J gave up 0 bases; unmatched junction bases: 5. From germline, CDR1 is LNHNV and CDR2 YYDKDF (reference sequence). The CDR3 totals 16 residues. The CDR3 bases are TGTGCCACCAGCAGAGGAGGGACAGAAGCTAACTATGGCTACACCTTC. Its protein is CATSRGGTEANYGYTF.

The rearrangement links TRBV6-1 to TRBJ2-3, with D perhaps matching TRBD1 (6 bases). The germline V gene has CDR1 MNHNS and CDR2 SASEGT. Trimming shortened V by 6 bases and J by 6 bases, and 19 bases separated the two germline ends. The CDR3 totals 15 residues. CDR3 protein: CASSTRGYPPDTQYF. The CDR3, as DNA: TGTGCCAGCAGCACTAGGGGGTACCCCCCGGATACGCAGTATTTT.

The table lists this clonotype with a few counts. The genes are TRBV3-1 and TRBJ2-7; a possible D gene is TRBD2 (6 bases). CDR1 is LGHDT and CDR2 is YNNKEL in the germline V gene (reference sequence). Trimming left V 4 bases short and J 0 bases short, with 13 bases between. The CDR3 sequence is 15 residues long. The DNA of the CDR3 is TGTGCCAGCAGCCCCGGGGGAGGACTCTCCTACGAGCAGTACTTC. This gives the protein CASSPGGGLSYEQYF.

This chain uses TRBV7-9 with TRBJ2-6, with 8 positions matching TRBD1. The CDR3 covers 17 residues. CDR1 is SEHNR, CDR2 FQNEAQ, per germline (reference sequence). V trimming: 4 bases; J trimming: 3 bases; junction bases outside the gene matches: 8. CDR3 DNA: TGTGCCAGCAGCTCCAACCGCAGGGGGCATGGGGCCAACGTCCTGACTTTC. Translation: CASSSNRRGHGANVLTF. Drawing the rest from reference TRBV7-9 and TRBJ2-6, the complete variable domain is DTGVSQNPRHKITKRGQNVTFRCDPISEHNRLYWYRQTLGQGPEFLTYFQNEAQLEKSRLLSDRFSAERPKGSFSTLEIQRTEQGDSAMYLCASSSNRRGHGANVLTFGAGSRLTVL.

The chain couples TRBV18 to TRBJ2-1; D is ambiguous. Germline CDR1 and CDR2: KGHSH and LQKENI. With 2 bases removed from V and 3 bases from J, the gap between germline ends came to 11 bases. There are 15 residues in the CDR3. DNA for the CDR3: TGTGCCAGCTCACCAGAGCTAGTCTTCTACAATGAGCAGTTCTTC. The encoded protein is CASSPELVFYNEQFF. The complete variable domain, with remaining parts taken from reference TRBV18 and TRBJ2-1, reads NAGVMQNPRHLVRRRGQEARLRCSPMKGHSHVYWYRQLPEEGLKFMVYLQKENIIDESGMPKERFSAEFPKEGPSILRIQQVVRGDSAAYFCASSPELVFYNEQFFGPGTRLTVL.

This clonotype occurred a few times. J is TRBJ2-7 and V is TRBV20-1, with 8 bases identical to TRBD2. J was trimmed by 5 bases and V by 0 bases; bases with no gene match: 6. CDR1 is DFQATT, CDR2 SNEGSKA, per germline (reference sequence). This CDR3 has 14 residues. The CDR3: CSARDGREGNEQYF. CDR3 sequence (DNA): TGCAGTGCTAGAGATGGTCGGGAGGGCAACGAGCAGTACTTC.

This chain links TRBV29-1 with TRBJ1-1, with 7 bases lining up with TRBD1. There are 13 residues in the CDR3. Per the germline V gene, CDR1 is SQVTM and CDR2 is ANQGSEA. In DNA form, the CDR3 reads TGCACCTATCGAGGGGGCTTGAACACTGAAGCTTTCTTT. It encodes CTYRGGLNTEAFF.

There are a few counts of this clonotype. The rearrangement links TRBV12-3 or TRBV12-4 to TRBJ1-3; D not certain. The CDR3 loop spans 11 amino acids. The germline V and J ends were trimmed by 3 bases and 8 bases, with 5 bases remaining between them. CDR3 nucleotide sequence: TGTGCCAGCAGTTTCCTCGACACCATATATTTT. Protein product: CASSFLDTIYF.

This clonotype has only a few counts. In DNA form, the CDR3 reads TGTGCCAGCCGCGGACAGGGGGCAGGGAACACTGAAGCTTTCTTT. This translates into CASRGQGAGNTEAFF. This chain connects TRBV6-5 to TRBJ1-1; 11 positions agree with TRBD1. Per the germline V gene, CDR1 is MNHEY and CDR2 is SVGAGI. Trimming took 8 bases from V and 1 from J; bases not matched to a gene: 6. The CDR3 loop spans 15 amino acids.

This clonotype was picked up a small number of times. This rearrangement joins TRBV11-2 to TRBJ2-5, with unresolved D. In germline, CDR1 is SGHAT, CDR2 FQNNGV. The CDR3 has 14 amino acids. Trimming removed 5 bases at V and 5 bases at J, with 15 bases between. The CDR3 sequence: CASSIGDSPETQYF. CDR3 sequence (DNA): TGTGCCAGCAGCATCGGTGATTCACCCGAGACCCAGTACTTC.

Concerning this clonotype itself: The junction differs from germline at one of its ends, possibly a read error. CDR3 amino acids: CATSRGGSATEALF. CDR3 DNA sequence: TGTGCCACCAGCAGAGGTGGATCGGCCACTGAAGCTTTGTTT. The rearrangement joins TRBV15 to TRBJ1-1; unclear D gene. The CDR3 sequence is 14 residues long. Germline V gene sequence: CDR1 LNHNV, CDR2 YYDKDF (reference sequence).

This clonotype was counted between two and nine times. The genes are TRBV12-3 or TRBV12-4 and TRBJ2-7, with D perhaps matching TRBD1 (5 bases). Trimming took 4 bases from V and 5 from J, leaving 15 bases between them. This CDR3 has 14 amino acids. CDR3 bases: TGTGCCAGCAGTTCCAGGGCACCCTTCCACGAGCAGTACTTC. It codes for CASSSRAPFHEQYF.

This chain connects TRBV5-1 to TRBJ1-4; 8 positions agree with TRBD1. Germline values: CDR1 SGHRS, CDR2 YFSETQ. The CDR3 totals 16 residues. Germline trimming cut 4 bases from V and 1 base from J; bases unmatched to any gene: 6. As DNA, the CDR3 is TGCGCCAGCAGCCCCGCCGGACAGGGAACTAATGAAAAACTGTTTTTT. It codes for CASSPAGQGTNEKLFF.

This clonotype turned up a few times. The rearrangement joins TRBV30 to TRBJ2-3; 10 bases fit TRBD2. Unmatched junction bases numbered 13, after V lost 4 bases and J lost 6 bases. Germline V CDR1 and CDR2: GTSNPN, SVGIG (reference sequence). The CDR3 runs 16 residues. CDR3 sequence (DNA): TGTGCCTGGACGGTCAGCGGGGGGGCATTAGGCGATACGCAGTATTTT. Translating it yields CAWTVSGGALGDTQYF. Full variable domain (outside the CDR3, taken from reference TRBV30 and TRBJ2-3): SQTIHQWPATLVQPVGSPLSLECTVEGTSNPNLYWYRQAAGRGLQLLFYSVGIGQISSEVPQNLSASRPQDRQFILSSKKLLLSDSGFYLCAWTVSGGALGDTQYFGPGTRLTVL.

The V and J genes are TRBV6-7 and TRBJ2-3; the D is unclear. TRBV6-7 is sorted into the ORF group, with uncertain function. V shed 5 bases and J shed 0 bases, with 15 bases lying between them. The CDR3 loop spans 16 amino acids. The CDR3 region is CASSGSEKSSTDTQYF. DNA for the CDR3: TGTGCCAGCAGTGGTTCGGAGAAGAGTAGCACAGATACGCAGTATTTT.

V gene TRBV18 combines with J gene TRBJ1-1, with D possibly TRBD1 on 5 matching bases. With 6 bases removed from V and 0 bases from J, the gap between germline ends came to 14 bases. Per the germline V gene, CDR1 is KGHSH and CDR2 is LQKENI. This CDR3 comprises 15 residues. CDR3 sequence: CASSKTASMNTEAFF. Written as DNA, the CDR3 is TGTGCCAGCTCGAAGACAGCCAGCATGAACACTGAAGCTTTCTTT.